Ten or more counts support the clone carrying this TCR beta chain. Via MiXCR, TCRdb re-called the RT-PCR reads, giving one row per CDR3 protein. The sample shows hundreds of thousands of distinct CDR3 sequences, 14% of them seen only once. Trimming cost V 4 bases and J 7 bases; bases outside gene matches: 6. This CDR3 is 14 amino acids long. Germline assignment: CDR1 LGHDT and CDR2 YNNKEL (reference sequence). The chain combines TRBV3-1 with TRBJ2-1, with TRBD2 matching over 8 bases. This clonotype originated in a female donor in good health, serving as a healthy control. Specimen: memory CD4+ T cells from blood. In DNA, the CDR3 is TGTGCCAGCAGCCGGGGACTAGTTTTGAATGAGCAGTTCTTC. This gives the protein CASSRGLVLNEQFF.